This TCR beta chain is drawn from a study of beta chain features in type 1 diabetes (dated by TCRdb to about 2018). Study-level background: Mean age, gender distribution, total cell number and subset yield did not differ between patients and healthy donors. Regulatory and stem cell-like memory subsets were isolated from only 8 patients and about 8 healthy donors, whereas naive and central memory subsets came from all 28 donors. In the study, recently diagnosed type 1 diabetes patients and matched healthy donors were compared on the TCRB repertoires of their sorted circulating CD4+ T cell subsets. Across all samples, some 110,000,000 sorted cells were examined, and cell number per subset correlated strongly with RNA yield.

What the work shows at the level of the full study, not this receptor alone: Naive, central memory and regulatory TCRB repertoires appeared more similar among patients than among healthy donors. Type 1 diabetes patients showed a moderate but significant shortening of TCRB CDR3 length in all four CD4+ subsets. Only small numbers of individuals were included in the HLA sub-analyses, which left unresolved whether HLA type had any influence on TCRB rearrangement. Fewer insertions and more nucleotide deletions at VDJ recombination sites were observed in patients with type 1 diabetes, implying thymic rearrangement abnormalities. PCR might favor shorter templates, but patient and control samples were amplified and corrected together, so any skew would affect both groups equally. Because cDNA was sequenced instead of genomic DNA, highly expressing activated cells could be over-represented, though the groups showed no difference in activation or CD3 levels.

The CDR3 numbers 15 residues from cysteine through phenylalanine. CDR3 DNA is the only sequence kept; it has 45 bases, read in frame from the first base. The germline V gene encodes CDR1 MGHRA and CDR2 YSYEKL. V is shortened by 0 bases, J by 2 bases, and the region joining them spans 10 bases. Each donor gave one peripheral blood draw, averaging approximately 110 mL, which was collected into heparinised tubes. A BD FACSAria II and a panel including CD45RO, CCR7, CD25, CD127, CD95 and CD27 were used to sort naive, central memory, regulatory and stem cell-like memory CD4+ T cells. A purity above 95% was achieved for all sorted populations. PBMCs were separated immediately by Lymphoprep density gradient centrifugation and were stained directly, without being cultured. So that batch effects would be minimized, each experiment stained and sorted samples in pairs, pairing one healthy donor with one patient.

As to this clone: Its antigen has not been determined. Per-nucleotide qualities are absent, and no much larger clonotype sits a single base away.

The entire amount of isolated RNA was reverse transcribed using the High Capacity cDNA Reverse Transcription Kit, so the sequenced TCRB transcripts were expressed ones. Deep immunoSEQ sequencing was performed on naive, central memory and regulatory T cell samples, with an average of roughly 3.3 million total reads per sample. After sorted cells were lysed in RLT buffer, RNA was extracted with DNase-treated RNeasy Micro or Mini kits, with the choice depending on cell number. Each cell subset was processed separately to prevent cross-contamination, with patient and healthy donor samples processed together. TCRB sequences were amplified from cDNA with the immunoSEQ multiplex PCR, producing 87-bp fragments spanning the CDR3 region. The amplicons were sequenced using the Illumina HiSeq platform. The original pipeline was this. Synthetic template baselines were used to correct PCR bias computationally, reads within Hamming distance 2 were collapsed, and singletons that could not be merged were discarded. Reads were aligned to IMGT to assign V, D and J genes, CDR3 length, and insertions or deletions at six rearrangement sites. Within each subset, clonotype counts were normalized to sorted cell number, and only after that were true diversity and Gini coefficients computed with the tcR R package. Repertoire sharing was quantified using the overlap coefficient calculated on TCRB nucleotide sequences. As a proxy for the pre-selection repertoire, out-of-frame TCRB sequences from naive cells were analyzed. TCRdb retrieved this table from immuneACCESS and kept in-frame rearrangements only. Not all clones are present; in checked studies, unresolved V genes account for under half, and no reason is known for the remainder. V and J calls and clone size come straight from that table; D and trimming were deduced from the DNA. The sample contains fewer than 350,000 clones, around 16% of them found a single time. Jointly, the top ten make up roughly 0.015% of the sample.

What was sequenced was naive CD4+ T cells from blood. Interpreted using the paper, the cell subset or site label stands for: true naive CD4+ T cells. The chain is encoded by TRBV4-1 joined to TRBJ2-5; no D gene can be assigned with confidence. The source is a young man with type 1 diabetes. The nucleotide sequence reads TGCGCCAGCAGCCAAGATCTGAGCCCGCAAGAGACCCAGTACTTC. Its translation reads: CASSQDLSPQETQYF.